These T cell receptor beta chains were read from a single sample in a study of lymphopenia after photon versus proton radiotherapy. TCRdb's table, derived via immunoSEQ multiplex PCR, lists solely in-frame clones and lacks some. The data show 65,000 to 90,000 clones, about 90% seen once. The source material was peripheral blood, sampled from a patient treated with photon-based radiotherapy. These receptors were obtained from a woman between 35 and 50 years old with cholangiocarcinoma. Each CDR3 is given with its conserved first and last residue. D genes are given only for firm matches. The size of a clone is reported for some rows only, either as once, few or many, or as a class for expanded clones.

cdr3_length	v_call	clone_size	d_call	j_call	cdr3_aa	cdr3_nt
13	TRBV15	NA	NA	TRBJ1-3	CATSRDRGNTIYF	TGTGCCACCAGCAGAGATCGGGGGAACACCATATATTTT
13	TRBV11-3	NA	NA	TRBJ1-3	CASSPDQGNTIYF	TGTGCCAGCAGCCCGGATCAGGGAAACACCATATATTTT
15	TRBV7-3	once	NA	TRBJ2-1	CASSSKGVSYNEQFF	TGTGCCAGCAGCTCCAAAGGGGTTTCCTACAATGAGCAGTTCTTC
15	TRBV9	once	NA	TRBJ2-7	CASSVGTAGYHEQYF	TGTGCCAGCAGCGTAGGAACGGCGGGGTACCACGAGCAGTACTTC
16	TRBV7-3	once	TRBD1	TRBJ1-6	CASRGQVRHINSPLHF	TGTGCCAGCAGGGGACAGGTACGGCATATAAATTCACCCCTCCACTTT
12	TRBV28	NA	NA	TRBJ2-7	CASHGQTYEQYF	TGTGCCAGCCACGGACAGACATACGAGCAGTACTTC
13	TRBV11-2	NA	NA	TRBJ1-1	CASSLDGDTEAFF	TGTGCCAGCAGCTTAGACGGGGACACTGAAGCTTTCTTT
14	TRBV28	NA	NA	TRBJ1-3	CASSLGGTGNTIYF	TGTGCCAGCAGTTTAGGGGGAACTGGAAACACCATATATTTT
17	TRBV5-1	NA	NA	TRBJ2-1	CASHNPPPASSYNEQFF	TGCGCCAGCCATAATCCCCCTCCAGCGTCCTCCTACAATGAGCAGTTCTTC
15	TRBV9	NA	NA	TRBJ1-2	CASSVGRDSNYGYTF	TGTGCCAGCAGCGTTGGACGGGACTCTAACTATGGCTACACCTTC
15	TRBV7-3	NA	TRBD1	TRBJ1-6	CASSLNRGGKSPLHF	TGTGCCAGCAGCTTAAACAGGGGGGGTAAATCACCCCTCCACTTT
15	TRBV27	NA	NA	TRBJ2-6	CASSFQGSGANVLTF	TGTGCCAGCAGTTTTCAGGGCTCAGGGGCCAACGTCCTGACTTTC
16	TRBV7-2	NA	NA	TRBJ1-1	CASSSRIFSTNTEAFF	TGTGCCAGCAGCTCCCGAATTTTTTCGACGAACACTGAAGCTTTCTTT
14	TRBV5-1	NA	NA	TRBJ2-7	CASSLRQSTYEQYF	TGCGCCAGCAGCTTGCGGCAGTCGACCTACGAGCAGTACTTC
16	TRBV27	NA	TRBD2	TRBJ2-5	CASSPRTSAYQETQYF	TGTGCCAGCAGTCCCCGGACTAGCGCGTACCAAGAGACCCAGTACTTC
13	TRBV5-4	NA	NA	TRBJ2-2	CASNVWGSGELFF	TGTGCCAGCAACGTGTGGGGCAGCGGGGAGCTGTTTTTT
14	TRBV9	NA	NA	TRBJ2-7	CASSVAASSYEQYF	TGTGCCAGCAGCGTAGCTGCCAGTTCCTACGAGCAGTACTTC
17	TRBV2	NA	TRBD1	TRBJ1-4	CASSGDRGHRANEKLFF	TGTGCCAGCAGTGGGGACAGGGGGCATCGGGCTAATGAAAAACTGTTTTTT
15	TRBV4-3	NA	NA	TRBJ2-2	CASSQETGTTGELFF	TGCGCCAGCAGCCAAGAAACGGGGACCACCGGGGAGCTGTTTTTT
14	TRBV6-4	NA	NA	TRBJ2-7	CASRVAENSYEQYF	TGTGCCAGCAGAGTAGCGGAAAACTCCTACGAGCAGTACTTC
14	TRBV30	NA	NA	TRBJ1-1	CAWSVSWGETEAFF	TGTGCCTGGAGTGTAAGTTGGGGGGAGACTGAAGCTTTCTTT
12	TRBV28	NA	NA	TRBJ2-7	CASSRTIYEQYF	TGTGCCAGCAGTCGAACCATCTACGAGCAGTACTTC
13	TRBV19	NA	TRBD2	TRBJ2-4	CAVGGGRLGIQYF	TGTGCCGTGGGCGGGGGGAGATTGGGCATTCAGTACTTC